The 14 T cell receptor beta chains reported below all come from one sample, sequenced in a study of Ad26.COV2.S vaccination and SARS-CoV-2 variants. Treatment defined: some 20 received Ad26.COV2.S at low or high dose, single or two shots; about 5 received placebo; per-sample allocation not given. The investigators took samples on day 63 after the first vaccine or placebo injection. Measured with immunoSEQ multiplex PCR; TCRdb has only the in-frame clones, and not every one. The sample has 380,000 or so clones; 88% are singletons. The sample in question was peripheral blood, obtained in a trial of Ad26.COV2.S vaccine versus placebo. The receptors shown here come from a person aged 18-65 years who received the Ad26.COV2.S COVID-19 vaccine or a placebo.

This chain joins TRBV1 and TRBJ2-1; the D segment call TRBD2 is taken from the table without a DNA check. TRBV1 is a known pseudogene. This CDR3 has 16 residues. CDR3 sequence: CTSSQGTSGRYNEQFF. Written as DNA, the CDR3 is TGCACCAGCAGCCAAGGGACTAGCGGGAGATACAATGAGCAGTTCTTC.

The V call is TRBV7-9, the J call TRBJ1-4, with D maybe TRBD1 (5 bases). The CDR3 spans 15 residues. The germline V gene has CDR1 SEHNR and CDR2 FQNEAQ (reference sequence). V was shortened by 8 bases and J by 8 bases, with 21 bases between the two germline ends. The chain's CDR3 is CASVTRQGYMEKLFF. The CDR3 region has the DNA TGTGCCAGCGTAACCCGCCAGGGTTATATGGAAAAACTGTTTTTT.

CDR3 sequence: CASSSSRDRGVTDTQYF. For the CDR3, the DNA is TGTGCCAGCAGCTCGTCCCGGGACAGGGGTGTCACAGATACGCAGTATTTT. V and J are TRBV11-3 and TRBJ2-3, with 10 bases matching TRBD1. Per germline, CDR1 SGHNT and CDR2 YENEEA. This CDR3 spans 17 amino acids. With 4 bases clipped from V and 2 bases from J, the junction kept 9 bases outside the gene matches.

V is TRBV7-3 and J is TRBJ2-1; 10 nucleotides match TRBD2. J was trimmed by 6 bases and V by 1 base; bases with no gene match: 3. The germline gives CDR1 SGHTA, CDR2 FQGTGA. The CDR3 totals 15 residues. The CDR3 region is CASSLSTSGANEQFF. The DNA for the CDR3 is TGTGCCAGCAGCTTAAGTACTAGCGGGGCCAATGAGCAGTTCTTC.

The chain couples TRBV7-3 to TRBJ2-1; D gene uncertain. Germline V CDR1 and CDR2: SGHTA, FQGTGA. Trimming stripped 6 bases from V and 4 bases from J, with 7 bases between. CDR3 size: 12 residues. CDR3 protein: CASSYTYNEQFF. CDR3 nucleotide sequence: TGTGCCAGCAGTTACACTTACAATGAGCAGTTCTTC.

This sequence joins TRBV6-5 and TRBJ2-7, with D perhaps matching TRBD1 (6 bases). This CDR3 spans 13 amino acids. Trimming cost V 4 bases and J 6 bases, with 13 bases left between them. Germline values: CDR1 MNHEY, CDR2 SVGAGI. For the CDR3, the DNA is TGTGCCAGCAGTTCCGGGACACCAAGCGAGCAGTACTTC. This gives the protein CASSSGTPSEQYF.

This chain connects TRBV6-2 or TRBV6-3 to TRBJ1-2; 9 bases are a match to TRBD1. There are 15 residues in the CDR3. Looked up from germline, CDR1 is MNHEY and CDR2 is SVGEGT. Losses at the gene ends were 2 bases for V and 8 bases for J; bases not matched to a gene: 9. CDR3 DNA sequence: TGTGCCAGCAGTTACCGACCGGGACAGGGTTACGGCTACACCTTC. It encodes CASSYRPGQGYGYTF.

This sequence joins TRBV7-2 and TRBJ1-2; 7 nucleotides match TRBD1. The ends lost 2 bases at V and 6 bases at J; junction bases unmatched: 6. Looked up from germline, CDR1 is SGHTA and CDR2 is FQGNSA. The CDR3 covers 14 residues. The CDR3 nucleotides read TGTGCCAGCAGCTTACGGGACAGAAAACATGGCTACACCTTC. Translated: CASSLRDRKHGYTF.

The chain combines TRBV6-6 with TRBJ1-1, with D tentatively TRBD1 (6 bases). Germline CDR1 MNHNY, CDR2 SVGAGI (reference sequence). The V end lost 6 bases, the J end lost 0 bases, and 29 bases lay between the germline ends. The CDR3 runs to 20 residues. CDR3 bases: TGTGCCAGCAGCAAAGGTTTGGGCTCAGGGTCCGACAGGCTGAACACTGAAGCTTTCTTT. Amino acid sequence: CASSKGLGSGSDRLNTEAFF.

The chain uses TRBV19 and TRBJ1-2; D is undetermined. Trimming pared 5 bases from V and 4 bases from J, leaving 14 bases between. Germline V gives CDR1 LNHDA, CDR2 SQIVND (reference sequence). This CDR3 spans 14 amino acids. CDR3 nucleotides: TGTGCCAGTAGTTCCAGTAGACCGAGCTATGGCTACACCTTC. This gives the protein CASSSSRPSYGYTF.

The chain carries TRBV3-1 (or the pseudogene TRBV3-2) and TRBJ2-1; 12 bases fit TRBD2. The V gene's germline CDR1 is LGHDT and CDR2 YNNKEL (reference sequence). The CDR3 length is 17 residues. The junction had 7 bases not matched to a gene; V was cut back by 0 bases and J by 7 bases. Written as DNA, the CDR3 is TGTGCCAGCAGCCAAGATACCCTAGCGGGAGGGCCTAATGAGCAGTTCTTC. Encoded protein: CASSQDTLAGGPNEQFF.

This sequence joins TRBV7-9 and TRBJ2-1; 7 nucleotides align to TRBD2. Germline V gives CDR1 SEHNR, CDR2 FQNEAQ (reference sequence). With V trimmed by 7 bases and J by 8 bases, 14 bases remained unmatched. This CDR3 comprises 15 residues. The DNA of the CDR3 is TGTGCCAGCACCCCAGGTTGGGGGGGGGTCTATGAGCAGTTCTTC. It specifies CASTPGWGGVYEQFF.

This chain uses TRBV30 with TRBJ1-2; possibly TRBD1 for D (6 bases). The CDR3 has 12 amino acids. The V end was cut by 7 bases, the J end by 8 bases, with 17 bases between. Germline lookup yields CDR1 GTSNPN and CDR2 SVGIG (reference sequence). DNA of the CDR3: TGTGCCTACTGGGGGCAGGGTAAAGGCTACACCTTC. This codes for CAYWGQGKGYTF. The complete variable domain, with remaining parts taken from reference TRBV30 and TRBJ1-2, reads SQTIHQWPATLVQPVGSPLSLECTVEGTSNPNLYWYRQAAGRGLQLLFYSVGIGQISSEVPQNLSASRPQDRQFILSSKKLLLSDSGFYLCAYWGQGKGYTFGSGTRLTVV.

V gene TRBV9 combines with J gene TRBJ2-1, with 10 bases matching TRBD2. CDR3 length equals 14 residues. Trimming removed 4 bases from V and 6 bases from J; junction bases left unmatched: 4. CDR1 SGDLS and CDR2 YYNGEE come from the germline V gene. The CDR3 nucleotides read TGTGCCAGCAGCCTAGGGACTAGCGTCAATGAGCAGTTCTTC. Its translation is CASSLGTSVNEQFF.